The rows below give T cell receptor beta chains drawn from one sample of a study of T cell responses to AZD1222 COVID-19 vaccine. Produced via immunoSEQ multiplex PCR; TCRdb's table is partial and in-frame only. Here the sample spans over 150,000 clones, 90% to 95% being singletons. Sequenced material: peripheral blood, taken 28 days after the second AZD1222 dose. These receptors were collected from an adult who received the AZD1222 COVID-19 vaccine. CDR3s include the opening cysteine and the closing phenylalanine or tryptophan. Each record gives: clone size, D gene, V gene, J gene, CDR3 protein, CDR3 DNA. D genes are given only for firm matches. The size entry is marked missing in some rows and otherwise reads once, few, many or a size class.

clone size: .
D gene: TRBD1
V gene: TRBV30
J gene: TRBJ1-2
CDR3 protein: CAWSAGQGGFGYTF
CDR3 DNA: TGTGCCTGGAGTGCGGGACAGGGGGGTTTTGGCTACACCTTC

clone size: .
D gene: TRBD2
V gene: TRBV7-7
J gene: TRBJ2-7
CDR3 protein: CASSLASGGSYEQYF
CDR3 DNA: TGTGCTAGCAGCTTAGCCAGCGGGGGCTCCTACGAGCAGTACTTC

clone size: .
D gene: .
V gene: TRBV9
J gene: TRBJ1-1
CDR3 protein: CASQKAGSGLRTEAFF
CDR3 DNA: TGTGCCAGCCAAAAAGCCGGGTCAGGGCTGCGTACTGAAGCTTTCTTT

clone size: .
D gene: .
V gene: TRBV9
J gene: TRBJ1-5
CDR3 protein: CASSRGADSSLNQPQHF
CDR3 DNA: TGTGCCAGCAGCCGGGGGGCAGACTCATCCCTCAATCAGCCCCAGCATTTT

clone size: .
D gene: TRBD2
V gene: TRBV5-1
J gene: TRBJ2-3
CDR3 protein: CASRLKLAGTDTQYF
CDR3 DNA: TGCGCCAGCAGGTTGAAACTAGCGGGAACAGATACGCAGTATTTT

clone size: .
D gene: TRBD1
V gene: TRBV19
J gene: TRBJ1-6
CDR3 protein: CASSGQGHNSPLHF
CDR3 DNA: TGTGCCAGTAGCGGACAGGGTCATAATTCACCCCTCCACTTT

clone size: .
D gene: .
V gene: TRBV5-1
J gene: TRBJ2-3
CDR3 protein: CASSLARATDTQYF
CDR3 DNA: TGCGCCAGCAGCTTAGCCCGAGCCACAGATACGCAGTATTTT

clone size: .
D gene: .
V gene: TRBV19
J gene: TRBJ1-5
CDR3 protein: CASSTDRATDEYSNQPQHF
CDR3 DNA: TGTGCCAGTAGTACCGACCGGGCCACCGACGAATATAGCAATCAGCCCCAGCATTTT

clone size: .
D gene: .
V gene: TRBV19
J gene: TRBJ2-3
CDR3 protein: CASAVGGSTDTQYF
CDR3 DNA: TGTGCCAGTGCGGTGGGAGGCTCCACAGATACGCAGTATTTT

clone size: once
D gene: .
V gene: TRBV11-2
J gene: TRBJ2-2
CDR3 protein: CASILDRNTGELFF
CDR3 DNA: TGTGCCAGCATCCTGGACAGGAACACCGGGGAGCTGTTTTTT

clone size: .
D gene: .
V gene: TRBV11-2
J gene: TRBJ2-1
CDR3 protein: CASSGDVQQFF
CDR3 DNA: TGTGCCAGCAGCGGGGACGTTCAGCAGTTCTTC

clone size: .
D gene: .
V gene: TRBV28
J gene: TRBJ2-7
CDR3 protein: CASSLGGFAYEQYF
CDR3 DNA: TGTGCCAGCAGTTTAGGGGGGTTTGCGTACGAGCAGTACTTC

clone size: .
D gene: TRBD1
V gene: TRBV7-3
J gene: TRBJ1-1
CDR3 protein: CASSRKAPGQGNTEAFF
CDR3 DNA: TGTGCCAGCAGCCGGAAGGCGCCGGGACAGGGGAACACTGAAGCTTTCTTT

clone size: .
D gene: .
V gene: TRBV27
J gene: TRBJ2-3
CDR3 protein: CASSLWAGLAAKDTQYF
CDR3 DNA: TGTGCCAGCAGTTTATGGGCCGGGTTGGCGGCCAAAGATACGCAGTATTTT

clone size: .
D gene: TRBD1
V gene: TRBV27
J gene: TRBJ1-2
CDR3 protein: CASSLSQTGVGYTF
CDR3 DNA: TGTGCCAGCAGTTTAAGTCAAACAGGGGTTGGCTACACCTTC